These T cell receptor beta chains were read from a single sample in a study of OX40 agonist ivuxolimab in advanced cancers. Clones were sequenced by immunoSEQ multiplex PCR, and TCRdb holds only the in-frame ones, with some missing. The sample has roughly 100,000 clones; around 82% are singletons. The sample was CD4+ or CD8+ T cells sorted from blood, taken in a trial of the OX40 agonist ivuxolimab. These receptor sequences come from an adult with an advanced solid tumor such as melanoma, head and neck, liver or kidney cancer. The CDR3 runs from the conserved cysteine through the conserved F or W. The order of the fields is J gene, D gene, V gene, clone size, CDR3 DNA, CDR3 protein. A D gene is named only where the DNA matches it firmly. Clone size is not always given. Where it is, it says once, few, many or a class for expanded clones.

J gene: TRBJ2-1; D gene: NA; V gene: TRBV11-2; clone size: NA; CDR3 DNA: TGTGCCAGCAGTTTCCCGACTAGGGTCGGTGAGCAGTTCTTC; CDR3 protein: CASSFPTRVGEQFF
J gene: TRBJ2-5; D gene: NA; V gene: TRBV6-5; clone size: NA; CDR3 DNA: TGTGCCAGCAGTTACGCTACTAGGCCTAGCAGAGAGACCCAGTACTTC; CDR3 protein: CASSYATRPSRETQYF
J gene: TRBJ2-2; D gene: NA; V gene: TRBV5-1; clone size: few; CDR3 DNA: TGCGCCAGCAGCTTAAGGGGACCGAACACCGGGGAGCTGTTTTTT; CDR3 protein: CASSLRGPNTGELFF
J gene: TRBJ2-6; D gene: NA; V gene: TRBV7-8; clone size: NA; CDR3 DNA: TGTGCCAGCGCGACGGGATTTGGGGCCAACGTCCTGACTTTC; CDR3 protein: CASATGFGANVLTF
J gene: TRBJ1-4; D gene: NA; V gene: TRBV7-9; clone size: NA; CDR3 DNA: TGTGCCAGCAGCTTAAATCTGGGGACTAATGAAAAACTGTTTTTT; CDR3 protein: CASSLNLGTNEKLFF
J gene: TRBJ1-2; D gene: NA; V gene: TRBV6-1; clone size: NA; CDR3 DNA: TGTGCCAGCAGAAACCCGGGACCGGCGGGTTATGGCTACACCTTC; CDR3 protein: CASRNPGPAGYGYTF
J gene: TRBJ1-3; D gene: NA; V gene: TRBV11-3; clone size: once; CDR3 DNA: TGTGCCAGCAGCTTCACCCGGGAGGATGGAAACACCATATATTTT; CDR3 protein: CASSFTREDGNTIYF
J gene: TRBJ1-4; D gene: NA; V gene: TRBV5-1; clone size: NA; CDR3 DNA: TGCGCCAGCAGCTTGGGACGTAGTAATGAAAAACTGTTTTTT; CDR3 protein: CASSLGRSNEKLFF
J gene: TRBJ2-7; D gene: NA; V gene: TRBV23-1; clone size: NA; CDR3 DNA: TGCGCCAGCAGTCTCGCGACACCATCCTACGAGCAGTACTTC; CDR3 protein: CASSLATPSYEQYF
J gene: TRBJ2-6; D gene: NA; V gene: TRBV5-4; clone size: NA; CDR3 DNA: TGTGCCAGCAGCCGGGACGGTGAGGCCTCTGGGGCCAACGTCCTGACTTTC; CDR3 protein: CASSRDGEASGANVLTF
J gene: TRBJ2-7; D gene: TRBD2; V gene: TRBV7-2; clone size: NA; CDR3 DNA: TGTGCCAGCAGCTACGGGGGGTACGAGCAGTACTTC; CDR3 protein: CASSYGGYEQYF
J gene: TRBJ1-4; D gene: NA; V gene: TRBV27; clone size: NA; CDR3 DNA: TGTGCCAGCAGTCCCGGCGGACAGACGTATGAAAAACTGTTTTTT; CDR3 protein: CASSPGGQTYEKLFF
J gene: TRBJ1-5; D gene: TRBD1; V gene: TRBV4-1; clone size: NA; CDR3 DNA: TGCGCCAGCAGCCAAGTAGGGACAGGGTTAGGCAATCAGCCCCAGCATTTT; CDR3 protein: CASSQVGTGLGNQPQHF
J gene: TRBJ2-4; D gene: NA; V gene: TRBV19; clone size: NA; CDR3 DNA: TGTGCCAGTAGTAACCCTTATGGGAACATTCAGTACTTC; CDR3 protein: CASSNPYGNIQYF
J gene: TRBJ2-1; D gene: TRBD2; V gene: TRBV30; clone size: NA; CDR3 DNA: TGTGCCTGGACAGCGGGAGGAAGGGATGAGCAGTTCTTC; CDR3 protein: CAWTAGGRDEQFF
J gene: TRBJ1-4; D gene: NA; V gene: TRBV30; clone size: NA; CDR3 DNA: TGTGCCTGGAGGCCGAAAAGTGAAAAACTGTTTTTT; CDR3 protein: CAWRPKSEKLFF
J gene: TRBJ2-1; D gene: NA; V gene: TRBV19; clone size: NA; CDR3 DNA: TGTGCCAGTAGTATAGAACAGGACTCCTACAATGAGCAGTTCTTC; CDR3 protein: CASSIEQDSYNEQFF
J gene: TRBJ2-7; D gene: NA; V gene: TRBV6-1; clone size: NA; CDR3 DNA: TGTGCCAGCAGTGAATGGGGAGGAGGGACAGAGCAGTACTTC; CDR3 protein: CASSEWGGGTEQYF
J gene: TRBJ2-6; D gene: NA; V gene: TRBV5-4; clone size: NA; CDR3 DNA: TGTGCCAGCAGCTCCCGTGGGGCGGCAGACCTCTCTGGGGCCAACGTCCTGACTTTC; CDR3 protein: CASSSRGAADLSGANVLTF
J gene: TRBJ1-1; D gene: NA; V gene: TRBV28; clone size: NA; CDR3 DNA: TGTGCCAGCAGTGATTATACAGGCACCCTGAACACTGAAGCTTTCTTT; CDR3 protein: CASSDYTGTLNTEAFF
J gene: TRBJ2-2; D gene: NA; V gene: TRBV6-4; clone size: few; CDR3 DNA: TGTGCCAGCAGTATAGGGCCGAACACCGGGGAGCTGTTTTTT; CDR3 protein: CASSIGPNTGELFF
J gene: TRBJ1-5; D gene: NA; V gene: TRBV10-3; clone size: NA; CDR3 DNA: TGTGCCATCAGCCCTGACAGGTATCAGCCCCAGCATTTT; CDR3 protein: CAISPDRYQPQHF